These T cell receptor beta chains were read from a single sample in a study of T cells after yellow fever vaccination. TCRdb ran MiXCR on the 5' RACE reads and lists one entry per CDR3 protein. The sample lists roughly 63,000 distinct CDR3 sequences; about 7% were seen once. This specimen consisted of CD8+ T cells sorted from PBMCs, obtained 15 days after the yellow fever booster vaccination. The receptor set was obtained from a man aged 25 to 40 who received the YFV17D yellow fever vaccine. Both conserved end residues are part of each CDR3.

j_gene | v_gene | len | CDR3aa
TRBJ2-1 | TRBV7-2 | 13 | CASRPRDSNEQFF
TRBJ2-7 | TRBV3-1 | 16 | CASSQGISGLTFEQYF
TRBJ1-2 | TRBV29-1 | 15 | CSVKGGNARTDGYTF
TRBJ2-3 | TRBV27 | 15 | CASSLIWESTDTQYF
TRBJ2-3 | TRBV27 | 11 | CASAGTDTQYF
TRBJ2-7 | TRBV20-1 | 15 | CSATTPSGAAYEQYF
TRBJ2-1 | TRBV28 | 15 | CASSLRASGSSEQFF
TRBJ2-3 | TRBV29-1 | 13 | CSAAPFWSGTQYF
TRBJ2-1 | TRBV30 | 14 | CAGTSGREGNEQFF
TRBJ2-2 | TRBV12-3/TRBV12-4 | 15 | CASSSGGPNTGELFF
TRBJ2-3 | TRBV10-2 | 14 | CASKRESVTDTQYF
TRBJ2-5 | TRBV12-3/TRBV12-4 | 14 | CASSLTTGQETQYF
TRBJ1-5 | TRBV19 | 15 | CASSISPVPNQPQHF
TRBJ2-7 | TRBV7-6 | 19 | CASSLAARDLWSQAYEQYF
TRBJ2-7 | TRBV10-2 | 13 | CASGGTSVYEQYF
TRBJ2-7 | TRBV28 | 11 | CATGTSGEQYF
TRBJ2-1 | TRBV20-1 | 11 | CCPGWGIEQFF
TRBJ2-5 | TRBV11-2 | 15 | CASSLTRGQQETQYF